This TCR beta chain was recorded in a study of shared clonotypes between healthy human individuals. Samples underwent the assay at deep level. Assay used: immunoSEQ multiplex PCR; TCRdb lists only in-frame clones, some missing. This table has around 2,000,000 clones, 95% appearing once. Study results and caveats: Specimens sampled were limited to blood, with tissue repertoires likely differing. Unshared clonotypes carried lower generation probabilities than those common to all four donors.

Of note for this clone: The antigen is undetermined.

Every donor, a Caucasian adult, lived in Nashville, Tennessee. Per germline, CDR1 SGHVS and CDR2 FNYEAQ. The CDR3 covers 17 residues. J gave up 4 bases and V 1 base, and 6 bases lay outside the gene matches. The chain is built from TRBV7-6 and TRBJ2-2, with 10 bases identical to TRBD1. This sequence originates from a young man in good health. Sequenced: naive CD4+ T cells sorted from blood. Described subset: CD45RA+ positively selected. CDR3 in amino acids: CASSLGSGTGVTGELFF. For the CDR3, the DNA is TGTGCCAGCAGCTTAGGGTCCGGGACAGGGGTCACCGGGGAGCTGTTTTTT.